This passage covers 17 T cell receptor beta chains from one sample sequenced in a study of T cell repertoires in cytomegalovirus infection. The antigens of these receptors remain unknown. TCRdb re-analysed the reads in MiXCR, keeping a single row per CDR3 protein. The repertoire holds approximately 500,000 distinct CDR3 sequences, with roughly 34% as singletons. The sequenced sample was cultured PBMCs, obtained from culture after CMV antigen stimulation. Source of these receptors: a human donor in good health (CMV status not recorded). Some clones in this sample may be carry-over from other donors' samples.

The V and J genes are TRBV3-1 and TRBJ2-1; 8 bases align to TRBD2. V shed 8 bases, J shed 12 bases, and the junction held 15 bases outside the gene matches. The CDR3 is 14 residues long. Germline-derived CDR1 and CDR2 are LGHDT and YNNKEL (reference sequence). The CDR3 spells CASGSQAGGQGQFF. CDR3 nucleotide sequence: TGTGCCAGCGGCTCTCAGGCGGGAGGCCAGGGGCAGTTCTTC.

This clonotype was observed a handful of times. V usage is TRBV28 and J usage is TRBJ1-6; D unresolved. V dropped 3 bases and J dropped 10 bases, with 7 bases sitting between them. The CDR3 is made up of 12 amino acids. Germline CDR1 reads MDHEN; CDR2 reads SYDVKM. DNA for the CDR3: TGTGCCAGCAGTTTTCCGGGCTCACCCCTCCACTTT. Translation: CASSFPGSPLHF.

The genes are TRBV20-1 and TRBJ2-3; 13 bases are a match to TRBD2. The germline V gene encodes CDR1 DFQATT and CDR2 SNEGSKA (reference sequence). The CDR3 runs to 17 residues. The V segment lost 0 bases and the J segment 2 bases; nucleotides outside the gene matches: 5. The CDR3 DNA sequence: TGCAGTGCTAGAGACGCGGGACTAGCGGGACTCACAGATACGCAGTATTTT. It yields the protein CSARDAGLAGLTDTQYF.

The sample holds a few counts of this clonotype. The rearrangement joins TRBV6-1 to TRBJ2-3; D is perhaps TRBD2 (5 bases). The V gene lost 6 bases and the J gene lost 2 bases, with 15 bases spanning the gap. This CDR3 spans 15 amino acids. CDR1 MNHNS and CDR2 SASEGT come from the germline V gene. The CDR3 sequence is CASSRQSGITDTQYF. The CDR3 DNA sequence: TGTGCCAGCAGCCGACAATCGGGGATCACAGATACGCAGTATTTT.

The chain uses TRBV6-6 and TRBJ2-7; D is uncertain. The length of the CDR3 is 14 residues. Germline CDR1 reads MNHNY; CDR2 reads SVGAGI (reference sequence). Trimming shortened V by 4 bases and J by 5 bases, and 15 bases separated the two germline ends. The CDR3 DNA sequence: TGTGCCAGCAGTTCAATGGGTGGTTTTGACGAGCAGTACTTC. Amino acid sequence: CASSSMGGFDEQYF.

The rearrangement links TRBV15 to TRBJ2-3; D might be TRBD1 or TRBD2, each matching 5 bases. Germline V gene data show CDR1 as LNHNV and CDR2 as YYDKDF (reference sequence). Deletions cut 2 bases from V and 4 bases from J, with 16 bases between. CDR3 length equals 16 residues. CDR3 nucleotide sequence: TGTGCCACCAGCAGATACCAAGTTCAGGGAGCAGATACGCAGTATTTT. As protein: CATSRYQVQGADTQYF.

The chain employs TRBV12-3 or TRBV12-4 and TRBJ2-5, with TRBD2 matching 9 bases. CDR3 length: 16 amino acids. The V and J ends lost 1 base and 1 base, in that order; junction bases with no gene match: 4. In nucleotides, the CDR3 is TGTGCCAGCAGTTTAGAAACTAGCGGGTTCCAAGAGACCCAGTACTTC. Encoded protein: CASSLETSGFQETQYF.

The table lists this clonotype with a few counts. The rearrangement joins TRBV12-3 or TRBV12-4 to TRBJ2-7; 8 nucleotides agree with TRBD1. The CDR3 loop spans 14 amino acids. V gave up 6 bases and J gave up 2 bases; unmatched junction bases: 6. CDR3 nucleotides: TGTGCCAGCAGCCGAACGACAGGGGCCTACGAGCAGTACTTC. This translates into CASSRTTGAYEQYF.

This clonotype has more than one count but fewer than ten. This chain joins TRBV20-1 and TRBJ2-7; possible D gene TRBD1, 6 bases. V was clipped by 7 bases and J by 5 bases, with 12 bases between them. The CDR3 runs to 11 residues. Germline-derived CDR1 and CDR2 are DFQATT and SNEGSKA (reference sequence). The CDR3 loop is CSVQRQDEQYF. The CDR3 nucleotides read TGCAGTGTCCAGAGACAGGACGAGCAGTACTTC.

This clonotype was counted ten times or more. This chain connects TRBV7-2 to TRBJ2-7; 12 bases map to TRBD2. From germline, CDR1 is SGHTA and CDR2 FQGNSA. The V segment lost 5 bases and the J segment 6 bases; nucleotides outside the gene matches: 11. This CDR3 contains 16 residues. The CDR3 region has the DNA TGTGCCAGCAGCACGCCTAGCGGGAGGGCCTCGGGCGAGCAGTACTTC. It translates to CASSTPSGRASGEQYF. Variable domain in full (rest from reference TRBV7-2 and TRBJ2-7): GAGVSQSPSNKVTEKGKDVELRCDPISGHTALYWYRQSLGQGLEFLIYFQGNSAPDKSGLPSDRFSAERTGGSVSTLTIQRTQQEDSAVYLCASSTPSGRASGEQYFGPGTRLTVT.

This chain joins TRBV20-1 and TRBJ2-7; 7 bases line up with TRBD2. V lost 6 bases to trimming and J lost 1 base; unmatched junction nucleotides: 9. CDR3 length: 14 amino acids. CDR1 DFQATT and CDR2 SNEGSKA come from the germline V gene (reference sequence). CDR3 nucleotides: TGCAGTGCCTTAGGGGCTAGCGGATCCTACGAGCAGTACGTC. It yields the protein CSALGASGSYEQYV.

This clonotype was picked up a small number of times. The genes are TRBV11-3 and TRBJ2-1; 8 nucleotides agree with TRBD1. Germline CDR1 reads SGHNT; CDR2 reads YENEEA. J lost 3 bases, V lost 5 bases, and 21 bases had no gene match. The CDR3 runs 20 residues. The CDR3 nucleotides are TGTGCCAGCAGCATAAGGACAGGGAAGACCCCGAGCGACTTCTACAATGAGCAGTTCTTC. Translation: CASSIRTGKTPSDFYNEQFF.

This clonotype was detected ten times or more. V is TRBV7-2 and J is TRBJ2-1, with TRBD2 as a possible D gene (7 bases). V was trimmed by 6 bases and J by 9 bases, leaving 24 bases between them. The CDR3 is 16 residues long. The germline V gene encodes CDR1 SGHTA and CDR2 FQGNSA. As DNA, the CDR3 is TGTGCCAGCAGGGATGGTGGGGGAGGGCGAGGGGGTGAGCAGTTCTTC. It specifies CASRDGGGGRGGEQFF.

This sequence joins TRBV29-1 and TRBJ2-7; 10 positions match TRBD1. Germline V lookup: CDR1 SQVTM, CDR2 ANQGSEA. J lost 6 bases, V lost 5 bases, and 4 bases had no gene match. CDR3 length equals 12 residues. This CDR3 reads CSVRQGAAEQYF. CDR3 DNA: TGCAGCGTTCGACAGGGGGCTGCCGAGCAGTACTTC.

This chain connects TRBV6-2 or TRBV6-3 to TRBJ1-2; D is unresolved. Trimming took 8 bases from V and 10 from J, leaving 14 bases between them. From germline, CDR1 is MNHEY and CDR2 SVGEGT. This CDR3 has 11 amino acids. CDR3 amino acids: CASAGRGHYTF. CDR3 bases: TGTGCCAGCGCCGGACGGGGTCACTACACCTTC.

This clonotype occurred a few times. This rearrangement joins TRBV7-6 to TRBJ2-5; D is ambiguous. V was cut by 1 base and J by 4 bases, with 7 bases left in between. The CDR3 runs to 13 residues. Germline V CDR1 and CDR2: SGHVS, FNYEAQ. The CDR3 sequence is CASSLEVVETQYF. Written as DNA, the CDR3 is TGTGCCAGCAGCTTAGAAGTCGTAGAGACCCAGTACTTC.

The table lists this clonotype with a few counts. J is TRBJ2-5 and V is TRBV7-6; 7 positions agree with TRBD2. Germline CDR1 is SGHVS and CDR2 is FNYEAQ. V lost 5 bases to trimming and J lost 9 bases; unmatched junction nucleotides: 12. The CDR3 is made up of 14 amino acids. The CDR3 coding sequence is TGTGCCAGCAGCCGACTAGCAGCTAACCTGGCCCAGTACTTC. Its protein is CASSRLAANLAQYF.